This T cell receptor beta chain was recovered during a study of cytomegalovirus exposure and HLA in healthy donors. Study-wide results and limits: Upon later analysis, HLA-associated TCR beta chains proved more clonally expanded than other, equally common chains. Three of the chains that were CMV-associated were confirmed in vitro to be specific for CMV antigens.

Points on this clone: Its antigen is unknown.

Germline V gene lookup returns CDR1 GTSNPN and CDR2 SVGIG (reference sequence). CDR3 length: 17 residues. V was shortened by 0 bases and J by 8 bases, with 22 bases between the two germline ends. The PCR used 60 Vbeta and 13 Jbeta primers. The protocol was immunoSEQ multiplex PCR, while the TCRdb copy is restricted to in-frame clones and leaves out a portion. In the table there are around 90,000 clones, over 60% of which are singletons. Sequencing was performed on PBMCs. This sequence was found in a male donor in good health and CMV-seropositive. This chain connects TRBV30 to TRBJ1-4; D is unclear. The DNA for the CDR3 is TGTGCCTGGAGTGTACTGAGGTTGGGTGTGTCGAGGGAAAAACTGTTTTTT. Translation gives CAWSVLRLGVSREKLFF.